The 24 T cell receptor beta chains below come from one sample, sequenced in a study of T cell clones after liver transplantation (dated by TCRdb to between 2017 and 2020). The time point label of this sample denotes: pre-transplant. The library was prepared using the immunoSEQ multiplex PCR assay. What TCRdb holds here is the immuneACCESS table cut down to in-frame rearrangements. Part of the clones is not present; checked against another copy, under half of the missing clones reflect an unresolved V gene, and the others are unexplained. This sample lists 90,000 to 120,000 clones; more than 75% were detected once. About 0.89% of the sample rests with the top ten. Material: CD4+ T cells from blood, obtained before liver transplant. The origin of the receptors is a human donor who received a liver transplant.

The chain recombines TRBV5-6 with TRBJ1-2; D is undetermined. This CDR3 contains 11 residues. Trimming took off 0 bases at V and 3 bases at J, with 0 bases between the two ends. Germline values: CDR1 SGHDT, CDR2 YYEEEE. The CDR3 here is CASSLDYGYTF. The CDR3 coding sequence is TGTGCCAGCAGCTTGGACTATGGCTACACCTTC.

V is TRBV5-1 and J is TRBJ1-5, with D possibly matching TRBD1 (6 bases). The CDR3 extends over 16 amino acids. V gave up 0 bases and J gave up 3 bases, with 13 bases separating them. Looked up from germline, CDR1 is SGHRS and CDR2 is YFSETQ. CDR3 bases: TGCGCCAGCAGCTTGGAGGCAGGGGCGAACAATCAGCCCCAGCATTTT. Translated, it gives CASSLEAGANNQPQHF. The full variable domain, rest sourced from reference TRBV5-1 and TRBJ1-5, is KAGVTQTPRYLIKTRGQQVTLSCSPISGHRSVSWYQQTPGQGLQFLFEYFSETQRNKGNFPGRFSGRQFSNSRSEMNVSTLELGDSALYLCASSLEAGANNQPQHFGDGTRLSIL.

The rearrangement uses TRBV5-1 and TRBJ1-2, with 7 bases identical to TRBD1. V shed 4 bases and J 5 bases; nucleotides not matched to a gene: 14. This CDR3 spans 16 amino acids. The germline V gene has CDR1 SGHRS and CDR2 YFSETQ. This chain's CDR3 is CASSQLLPGTEYGYTF. DNA for the CDR3: TGCGCCAGCAGCCAATTGCTCCCCGGGACAGAATATGGCTACACCTTC.

The rearrangement uses TRBV7-2 and TRBJ1-1; tentative D call: TRBD1 (5 bases). Germline V gives CDR1 SGHTA, CDR2 FQGNSA. Trimming shortened V by 6 bases and J by 10 bases, and 18 bases separated the two germline ends. The CDR3 has 13 amino acids. DNA of the CDR3: TGTGCCAGCAGAGGCAGGGAGAAGAGTACAGCTTTCTTT. The encoded protein is CASRGREKSTAFF.

The V and J genes are TRBV6-1 and TRBJ1-1; the D is unclear. V lost 6 bases, J lost 4 bases, and 6 bases lay in between. The germline gives CDR1 MNHNS, CDR2 SASEGT. The CDR3 is 11 amino acids. The CDR3 nucleotides are TGTGCCAGCAGGAGAACCACTGAAGCTTTCTTT. It encodes CASRRTTEAFF.

With respect to this clone: The junction shows a germline mismatch at one end, possibly a read error. This chain links TRBV6-1 with TRBJ2-7; 13 bases line up with TRBD2. This CDR3 contains 15 residues. The germline V gene has CDR1 MNHNS and CDR2 SASEGT. The CDR3 is CASSEQGALAGGPNF. The DNA for the CDR3 is TGTGCCAGCAGTGAACAGGGGGCACTAGCGGGAGGGCCAAACTTC.

CDR3 amino acids: CASSSTGPTDTQYF. The CDR3 nucleotides are TGTGCCAGCAGCTCGACAGGGCCCACAGATACGCAGTATTTT. V usage is TRBV5-4 and J usage is TRBJ2-3; TRBD1 matches at 7 bases. With 3 bases clipped from V and 2 bases from J, the junction kept 3 bases outside the gene matches. The V gene's germline CDR1 is SGHNT and CDR2 YYREEE (reference sequence). This CDR3 spans 14 amino acids.

V usage is TRBV5-1 and J usage is TRBJ2-2, with D possibly called TRBD1 or TRBD2 (5 bases each). The length of the CDR3 is 13 residues. V lost 0 bases, J lost 9 bases, and 9 bases lay in between. The germline CDR1 and CDR2 sequences are SGHRS and YFSETQ. The CDR3 here is CASSLVGERELFF. DNA for the CDR3: TGCGCCAGCAGCTTGGTAGGGGAGAGGGAGCTGTTTTTT. The full variable domain, rest sourced from reference TRBV5-1 and TRBJ2-2, is KAGVTQTPRYLIKTRGQQVTLSCSPISGHRSVSWYQQTPGQGLQFLFEYFSETQRNKGNFPGRFSGRQFSNSRSEMNVSTLELGDSALYLCASSLVGERELFFGEGSRLTVL.

The chain couples TRBV5-5 to TRBJ1-6; D remains ambiguous. The germline gives CDR1 SGHKS, CDR2 YYEKEE (reference sequence). The V and J ends lost 2 bases and 6 bases respectively, with 3 bases between them. CDR3 length: 12 residues. In DNA, the CDR3 is TGTGCCAGCAGCTTCCCTAATTCACCCCTCCACTTT. It is translated as CASSFPNSPLHF.

V and J are TRBV5-1 and TRBJ2-2, with TRBD2 as a possible D gene (6 bases). The V end was cut by 4 bases, the J end by 6 bases, with 19 bases between. The CDR3 runs 16 residues. CDR1 and CDR2 from the germline V gene are SGHRS and YFSETQ. Here the CDR3 DNA reads TGCGCCAGCAGCCCGGGGGATTTCCCCGTGTCCGGGGAGCTGTTTTTT. Translation gives CASSPGDFPVSGELFF.

V is TRBV14 and J is TRBJ2-2; no definite D call. There are 14 residues in the CDR3. CDR1 and CDR2 from the germline V gene are SGHDN and FVKESK. V was trimmed by 0 bases and J by 4 bases, leaving 6 bases between them. CDR3 nucleotide sequence: TGTGCCAGCAGCCAAGAGGGGATCACCGGGGAGCTGTTTTTT. Protein product: CASSQEGITGELFF.

The genes are TRBV5-5 and TRBJ1-6, with TRBD1 identical over 10 bases. The V gene end was trimmed by 4 bases and the J gene end by 11 bases; junction bases not matched to a gene: 6. CDR3 length: 14 residues. Germline V gives CDR1 SGHKS, CDR2 YYEKEE (reference sequence). CDR3 DNA sequence: TGTGCCAGCAGCACAGCGGGACAGGGGACACCCCTCCACTTT. Translating it yields CASSTAGQGTPLHF.

V and J are TRBV11-3 and TRBJ2-7; D not certain. The CDR3 totals 13 residues. V was clipped by 3 bases and J by 3 bases, with 9 bases between them. Germline lookup yields CDR1 SGHNT and CDR2 YENEEA. The CDR3 DNA reads TGTGCCAGCAGCTTCGGGCAAGACTACGAGCAGTACTTC. It encodes CASSFGQDYEQYF.

The chain couples TRBV6-5 to TRBJ2-1; unclear D gene. Germline loops: CDR1 MNHEY, CDR2 SVGAGI. V lost 4 bases and J 2 bases, leaving 12 bases between the germline ends. The CDR3 is 15 amino acids. In DNA, the CDR3 is TGTGCCAGCAGTTCCTCATCTGGCACCTACAATGAGCAGTTCTTC. This codes for CASSSSSGTYNEQFF.

The genes are TRBV12-2 and TRBJ1-4; TRBD1 is taken as the D call from the table, unchecked against the DNA. TRBV12-2 is a pseudogene locus. CDR3 length: 15 amino acids. The CDR3 region has the DNA TGTGCAAGTCGCTTAGGGCCCACTGGGGCTGAAAAACTGTTTTTT. This sequence encodes CASRLGPTGAEKLFF.

CDR3 bases: TGTGCCATCAGTTTGGACAGGAAAAATTCACCCCTCCACTTT. Its translation: CAISLDRKNSPLHF. J is TRBJ1-6 and V is TRBV10-3, with 7 bases identical to TRBD1. This CDR3 is built from 14 residues. V was clipped by 5 bases and J by 7 bases; unmatched bases: 5. Germline V CDR1 and CDR2: ENHRY, SYGVKD.

The chain has TRBV5-1 and TRBJ2-7; D ambiguous. The germline gives CDR1 SGHRS, CDR2 YFSETQ. V was shortened by 4 bases and J by 0 bases, with 11 bases between the two germline ends. This CDR3 spans 14 amino acids. CDR3 sequence (DNA): TGCGCCAGCAGCCGGCAAGTCGACTCCTACGAGCAGTACTTC. Translation gives CASSRQVDSYEQYF.

The chain recombines TRBV29-1 with TRBJ2-1; no clear D gene. The germline V gene has CDR1 SQVTM and CDR2 ANQGSEA. The CDR3 consists of 11 residues. Trimming pared 7 bases from V and 5 bases from J, leaving 9 bases between. CDR3 in DNA: TGCAGCGCCGGCACGAACAATGAGCAGTTCTTC. Its protein is CSAGTNNEQFF.

The genes are TRBV27 and TRBJ2-6, with D perhaps matching TRBD2 (5 bases). V dropped 6 bases and J dropped 0 bases, with 12 bases sitting between them. The CDR3 is 16 amino acids. Per germline, CDR1 MNHEY and CDR2 SMNVEV (reference sequence). As DNA, the CDR3 is TGTGCCAGCAGATTCCTCGGGGTCTCTGGGGCCAACGTCCTGACTTTC. Translated, it gives CASRFLGVSGANVLTF.

The chain employs TRBV7-9 and TRBJ1-1; D perhaps matches TRBD1 (5 bases). The CDR3 covers 14 residues. Trimming shortened V by 5 bases and J by 4 bases, and 14 bases separated the two germline ends. Looked up from germline, CDR1 is SEHNR and CDR2 is FQNEAQ (reference sequence). The CDR3 is CASSPGRGSTEAFF. The CDR3 nucleotides are TGTGCCAGCAGCCCGGGGCGGGGGAGCACTGAAGCTTTCTTT.

This sequence joins TRBV12-5 and TRBJ1-4; perhaps TRBD1 as D (5 bases). Germline lookup yields CDR1 LGHNT and CDR2 FRNRAP. The V end was cut by 3 bases, the J end by 0 bases, with 11 bases between. This CDR3 is built from 16 residues. The CDR3 region has the DNA TGTGCTAGTGGTTTAGGACACACCACAACTAATGAAAAACTGTTTTTT. Translated: CASGLGHTTTNEKLFF.

The chain couples TRBV7-8 to TRBJ1-6; 8 nucleotides line up with TRBD1. This CDR3 is built from 17 residues. The J segment lost 9 bases and the V segment lost 4 bases, leaving 14 bases of the junction unmatched. Germline V gives CDR1 SGHVS, CDR2 FQNEAQ. CDR3: CASSSDRDSVIGSPLHF. The CDR3 nucleotides are TGTGCCAGCAGCTCGGACAGGGATTCGGTTATCGGTTCACCCCTCCACTTT.

The rearrangement uses TRBV5-6 and TRBJ1-2; 7 bases are a match to TRBD1. With 6 bases clipped from V and 3 bases from J, the junction kept 11 bases outside the gene matches. The CDR3 has 15 amino acids. Germline assignment: CDR1 SGHDT and CDR2 YYEEEE. The CDR3: CASNSLGGEDYGYTF. The DNA for the CDR3 is TGTGCCAGCAACTCCCTAGGGGGCGAAGACTATGGCTACACCTTC.

In regard to this clone: The sample contains more than one DNA sequence encoding this CDR3. The rearrangement joins TRBV5-1 to TRBJ2-7, with 10 bases fitting TRBD1. Per germline, CDR1 SGHRS and CDR2 YFSETQ. The J segment lost 2 bases and the V segment lost 2 bases, leaving 1 base of the junction unmatched. This CDR3 contains 14 residues. The CDR3 loop is CASSLGQGAYEQYF. CDR3 DNA: TGCGCCAGCAGCTTAGGACAGGGGGCCTACGAGCAGTACTTC.